The 24 T cell receptor beta chains presented below share a single source sample, sequenced in a study of cytotoxic CD8 clonotypes in ibrutinib-treated CLL (dated by TCRdb to about 2021). The sample's time point, from its label and the paper: about a year on ibrutinib. Preparation of the library involved the immunoSEQ multiplex PCR assay. Not all clones reach the TCRdb copy of this immuneACCESS table, which keeps in-frame sequences only. Checked studies attribute under half of the gap to unresolved V genes and leave the rest unexplained. The sample table lists over 65,000 clones, roughly 77% of them with a count of one. About 4.8% of the sample is taken by the ten largest. The sequenced sample was PBMCs, obtained after 12 months of ibrutinib treatment. These receptors all stem from a human donor with chronic lymphocytic leukemia.

The rearrangement links TRBV18 to TRBJ2-7, with 10 bases matching TRBD2. Trimming at V came to 4 bases and at J to 3 bases, leaving 9 bases not matched to a gene. Germline-derived CDR1 and CDR2 are KGHSH and LQKENI. The CDR3 contains 16 residues. CDR3 sequence reads: CASSLRGTSEHYEQYF. The CDR3 region has the DNA TGTGCCAGCTCACTCCGGGGGACTAGCGAACACTACGAGCAGTACTTC.

The rearrangement uses TRBV18 and TRBJ2-7; TRBD1 or TRBD2 may be the D gene (6 bases each). The CDR3 covers 14 residues. The germline CDR1 and CDR2 sequences are KGHSH and LQKENI. The V and J ends lost 3 bases and 2 bases respectively, with 11 bases between them. The CDR3 DNA reads TGTGCCAGCTCACCGGCGGGGACACCCTACGAGCAGTACTTC. This sequence encodes CASSPAGTPYEQYF.

The rearrangement joins TRBV19 to TRBJ1-5, with a possible D match to TRBD1 (5 bases). The CDR3 is 18 residues long. With 3 bases removed from V and 2 bases from J, the gap between germline ends came to 20 bases. Germline CDR1 is LNHDA and CDR2 is SQIVND (reference sequence). CDR3 protein: CASSIIVREKLGNQPQHF. CDR3 DNA sequence: TGTGCCAGTAGTATTATTGTCAGGGAAAAGTTGGGCAATCAGCCCCAGCATTTT.

The V gene is TRBV5-1, the J gene TRBJ2-3, with 9 positions matching TRBD2. V shed 0 bases, J shed 6 bases, and the junction held 8 bases outside the gene matches. CDR1 and CDR2 (germline): SGHRS, YFSETQ. The CDR3 length is 16 residues. This chain's CDR3 is CASSLAASGNGDTQYF. CDR3 bases: TGCGCCAGCAGCTTGGCCGCTAGCGGGAATGGGGATACGCAGTATTTT.

This clone was detected only a few times. This chain links TRBV19 with TRBJ2-7, with a possible D match to TRBD2 (7 bases). This CDR3 region has 13 residues. Deletions cut 7 bases from V and 2 bases from J, with 12 bases between. Germline CDR1 reads LNHDA; CDR2 reads SQIVND (reference sequence). In DNA, the CDR3 is TGTGCCAGTATTGCGGGGGACACCTACGAGCAGTACTTC. As protein: CASIAGDTYEQYF.

Here the CDR3 reads CASSLGTGGPQYF. DNA for the CDR3: TGTGCCAGCAGCCTCGGGACGGGAGGGCCGCAGTATTTT. V and J are TRBV9 and TRBJ2-3, with 8 bases that match TRBD2. The length of the CDR3 is 13 residues. Germline V lookup: CDR1 SGDLS, CDR2 YYNGEE. The ends lost 4 bases at V and 10 bases at J; junction bases unmatched: 8.

The chain couples TRBV18 to TRBJ1-1; D unclear. CDR1 is KGHSH, CDR2 LQKENI, per germline. The CDR3 length is 12 residues. Deletions cut 8 bases from V and 4 bases from J, with 11 bases between. This CDR3 is CASRHQLTEAFF. In DNA, the CDR3 is TGTGCCAGCCGACACCAACTCACTGAAGCTTTCTTT.

The chain carries TRBV27 and TRBJ2-1; 12 bases align to TRBD2. This CDR3 region has 14 residues. The germline V gene encodes CDR1 MNHEY and CDR2 SMNVEV (reference sequence). With V trimmed by 8 bases and J by 6 bases, 5 bases remained unmatched. CDR3 bases: TGTGCCAGCCGCAGGACTAGCGGGGCCAATGAGCAGTTCTTC. Amino acids: CASRRTSGANEQFF.

The chain is built from TRBV5-1 and TRBJ2-7; D unresolved. V lost 1 base, J lost 0 bases, and 14 bases lay in between. The germline V gene has CDR1 SGHRS and CDR2 YFSETQ. This CDR3 is built from 16 residues. The CDR3 is CASSLLGQPSSYEQYF. CDR3 coding DNA: TGCGCCAGCAGCTTGCTCGGGCAGCCGAGCTCCTACGAGCAGTACTTC.

A note on this clone: The same CDR3 can be traced to other DNA sequences in this sample. This chain connects TRBV14 to TRBJ2-7; D remains ambiguous. This CDR3 is 15 amino acids long. Trimming shortened V by 3 bases and J by 0 bases, and 12 bases separated the two germline ends. Germline CDR1 is SGHDN and CDR2 is FVKESK. CDR3 sequence: CASSQVPGGSYEQYF. CDR3 bases: TGTGCCAGCAGCCAGGTTCCGGGTGGCTCCTACGAGCAGTACTTC.

This chain uses TRBV10-3 with TRBJ2-6; D may be TRBD1 (6 bases). From germline, CDR1 is ENHRY and CDR2 SYGVKD. Trimming took off 2 bases at V and 1 base at J, with 9 bases between the two ends. CDR3 length: 16 amino acids. The CDR3 spells CAISETGQSGANVLTF. The CDR3 nucleotides read TGTGCCATCAGTGAGACCGGACAGTCTGGGGCCAACGTCCTGACTTTC.

This chain connects TRBV5-5 to TRBJ2-7, with D perhaps given as TRBD1 or TRBD2 (5 bases each). Trimming removed 5 bases at V and 0 bases at J, with 15 bases between. Germline values: CDR1 SGHKS, CDR2 YYEKEE (reference sequence). This CDR3 is 15 amino acids long. Here the CDR3 reads CASREAPGPSYEQYF. The CDR3 DNA sequence: TGTGCCAGCAGGGAGGCACCGGGACCCTCCTACGAGCAGTACTTC.

The rearrangement joins TRBV7-9 to TRBJ2-7, with D possibly being TRBD1 (5 bases). Trimming left V 3 bases short and J 2 bases short, with 14 bases between. The CDR3 spans 15 residues. Germline lookup yields CDR1 SEHNR and CDR2 FQNEAQ (reference sequence). CDR3 sequence reads: CASSFPDSGAYEQYF. The DNA of the CDR3 is TGTGCCAGCAGCTTCCCCGACAGTGGGGCCTACGAGCAGTACTTC.

The chain uses TRBV6-6 and TRBJ1-4; no clear D. Germline assignment: CDR1 MNHNY and CDR2 SVGAGI (reference sequence). This CDR3 has 12 amino acids. V was pared by 6 bases and J by 8 bases, with 10 bases between. CDR3 in amino acids: CASSQAGEKLFF. DNA for the CDR3: TGTGCCAGCAGCCAGGCGGGGGAAAAACTGTTTTTT.

This chain uses TRBV7-9 with TRBJ1-3; D ambiguous. CDR1 and CDR2 from the germline V gene are SEHNR and FQNEAQ (reference sequence). The V end lost 1 base, the J end lost 8 bases, and 9 bases lay between the germline ends. The CDR3 sequence is 13 residues long. The CDR3 nucleotides are TGTGCCAGCAGCTTAGGTCCCCTAGACACCATATATTTT. It codes for CASSLGPLDTIYF. Filled out from reference TRBV7-9 and TRBJ1-3, the complete variable domain reads DTGVSQNPRHKITKRGQNVTFRCDPISEHNRLYWYRQTLGQGPEFLTYFQNEAQLEKSRLLSDRFSAERPKGSFSTLEIQRTEQGDSAMYLCASSLGPLDTIYFGEGSWLTVV.

The chain employs TRBV7-2 and TRBJ2-5, with D tentatively TRBD2 (7 bases). The J call could be wrong; TRBJ2-7 is a better fit for the DNA end. In germline, CDR1 is SGHTA, CDR2 FQGNSA. The CDR3 spans 14 residues. The CDR3 DNA is TGTGCCAGCAGCCGGGGGGTAGGGGGCTACGAGCAGTACTTC. Protein sequence: CASSRGVGGYEQYF.

This clone was counted many times. The CDR3 DNA sequence: TGTGCCACCAGCAGAGACCCGGGAGATACGCAGTATTTT. Protein product: CATSRDPGDTQYF. V gene TRBV15 combines with J gene TRBJ2-3, with D unclear. There are 13 residues in the CDR3. Germline V gives CDR1 LNHNV, CDR2 YYDKDF (reference sequence). V was pared by 0 bases and J by 5 bases, with 6 bases between.

The V and J genes are TRBV6-5 and TRBJ1-5; TRBD1 is a possible D gene (5 bases). The V gene lost 4 bases and the J gene lost 6 bases, with 16 bases spanning the gap. The CDR3 sequence is 15 residues long. Germline V gene sequence: CDR1 MNHEY, CDR2 SVGAGI. The CDR3 loop reads CASSSEGIWGQPQHF. Here the CDR3 DNA reads TGTGCCAGCAGTTCCGAGGGGATTTGGGGTCAGCCCCAGCATTTT.

J is TRBJ2-7 and V is TRBV6-5, with D uncertain. The V gene lost 2 bases and the J gene lost 3 bases, with 8 bases spanning the gap. Germline V lookup: CDR1 MNHEY, CDR2 SVGAGI. This CDR3 has 13 amino acids. CDR3 DNA sequence: TGTGCCAGCAGTTACGGGGTCCTCTACGAGCAGTACTTC. Amino acid sequence: CASSYGVLYEQYF.

The V gene is TRBV4-3, the J gene TRBJ2-7; D uncertain. CDR3 length: 13 residues. Germline V CDR1 and CDR2: LGHNA, YSLEER. With 1 base removed from V and 0 bases from J, the gap between germline ends came to 4 bases. The CDR3 protein is CASSQAVSYEQYF. In DNA, the CDR3 is TGCGCCAGCAGCCAAGCCGTCTCCTACGAGCAGTACTTC.

A single count supports this clone. This chain joins TRBV7-2 and TRBJ2-1, with 7 bases fitting TRBD1. The germline CDR1 and CDR2 sequences are SGHTA and FQGNSA. The CDR3 sequence is 17 residues long. V lost 5 bases to trimming and J lost 0 bases; unmatched junction nucleotides: 10. This CDR3 reads CASSPETGADSYNEQFF. In DNA form, the CDR3 reads TGTGCCAGCAGCCCAGAAACAGGGGCTGACTCCTACAATGAGCAGTTCTTC.

This chain links TRBV28 with TRBJ2-7, with D unclear. Trimming stripped 2 bases from V and 2 bases from J, with 10 bases between. The germline V gene has CDR1 MDHEN and CDR2 SYDVKM. This CDR3 has 14 residues. The CDR3 reads CASSLALPPYEQYF. CDR3 bases: TGTGCCAGCAGTTTAGCCCTTCCCCCCTACGAGCAGTACTTC.

The chain is built from TRBV2 and TRBJ2-1; D is unclear. CDR1 and CDR2 (germline): SNHLY, FYNNEI. The CDR3 is made up of 17 amino acids. Trimming shortened V by 3 bases and J by 0 bases, and 15 bases separated the two germline ends. CDR3 sequence reads: CASSEMLGRSSYNEQFF. CDR3 bases: TGTGCCAGCAGTGAGATGCTGGGCCGCAGCTCCTACAATGAGCAGTTCTTC.

V and J are TRBV6-5 and TRBJ2-7, with D perhaps matching TRBD2 (6 bases). V dropped 6 bases and J dropped 0 bases, with 12 bases sitting between them. The CDR3 extends over 14 amino acids. Looked up from germline, CDR1 is MNHEY and CDR2 is SVGAGI. The CDR3 DNA sequence: TGTGCCAGCAGAAGGGAGGCAGTCTCCTACGAGCAGTACTTC. This gives the protein CASRREAVSYEQYF.